A selection of T cell receptor beta chains follows, all from one sample in a study of T cells in Graves' hyperthyroidism and ophthalmopathy. MiXCR was run by TCRdb on the multiplex PCR reads, yielding one entry per CDR3 protein. The data hold hundreds of thousands of distinct CDR3 sequences, with 13% to 15% observed a single time. Input material: blood. The receptors come from a woman in her forties or fifties with Graves' ophthalmopathy. Both conserved end residues are part of each CDR3. Fields, in order: J gene, V gene, clone size, D gene, CDR3 DNA, CDR3 protein. D genes are given only for firm matches. Rows give clone size only sometimes, using once, few, many, or a class for an expanded clone.

J: TRBJ1-5; V: TRBV12-3/TRBV12-4; size: NA; D: NA; DNA: TGTGCCAGCAGTTTAGTTGGGACCCCAAACAAAAAGCCCCAGCATTTT; CDR3: CASSLVGTPNKKPQHF
J: TRBJ2-5; V: TRBV2; size: many; D: NA; DNA: TGTGCCAGCAGGGCCTGGCGGGATCGCCAAGAGACCCAGTACTTC; CDR3: CASRAWRDRQETQYF
J: TRBJ1-2; V: TRBV15; size: NA; D: TRBD1; DNA: TGTGCCACCAGCAGAGTGGTAGACAGGGGAGCTAACTATGGCTACACCTTC; CDR3: CATSRVVDRGANYGYTF
J: TRBJ2-7; V: TRBV7-3; size: many; D: NA; DNA: TGTGCCAGCAGCTTAACGGGAGGAGCCAACTACTACGAGCAGTACTTC; CDR3: CASSLTGGANYYEQYF
J: TRBJ2-3; V: TRBV29-1; size: few; D: NA; DNA: TGCAGCGTTGAAATTCCAAGACCTAGCACAGATACGCAGTATTTT; CDR3: CSVEIPRPSTDTQYF
J: TRBJ2-7; V: TRBV5-6; size: many; D: NA; DNA: TGTGCCAGCAGCTACATGACAGTCTCGGGGGAGCAGTACTTC; CDR3: CASSYMTVSGEQYF
J: TRBJ2-7; V: TRBV9; size: NA; D: NA; DNA: TGTGCCAGCAGCGTAGGGTGGGGTGTGCCCTACGAGCAGTACTTC; CDR3: CASSVGWGVPYEQYF
J: TRBJ1-2; V: TRBV28; size: many; D: TRBD1; DNA: TGTGCCAGCAGACCCCCAGGGGGCGTCTCTGGCTACACCTTC; CDR3: CASRPPGGVSGYTF
J: TRBJ2-2; V: TRBV9; size: many; D: NA; DNA: TGTGCCAGCAGCGCAGGGACGGCGGTGAACACCGGGGAGCTGTTTTTT; CDR3: CASSAGTAVNTGELFF
J: TRBJ2-4; V: TRBV20-1; size: many; D: TRBD1; DNA: TGCAGTGCTAGAGATCTGGGACAGGGGATAGAGAACATTCAGTACTTC; CDR3: CSARDLGQGIENIQYF
J: TRBJ2-7; V: TRBV3-1; size: many; D: NA; DNA: TGTGCCAGCAGCCAAGCGGCGGGAACGACCTACGAGCAGTACTTC; CDR3: CASSQAAGTTYEQYF
J: TRBJ2-3; V: TRBV5-1; size: many; D: NA; DNA: TGCGCCAGCAGCTTGGGTTGGTCCGACACAGATACGCAGTATTTT; CDR3: CASSLGWSDTDTQYF
J: TRBJ1-1; V: TRBV20-1; size: many; D: NA; DNA: TGCAGTGCTACATATACAGCGAACACTGAAGCTTTCTTT; CDR3: CSATYTANTEAFF
J: TRBJ2-2; V: TRBV18; size: NA; D: TRBD2; DNA: TGTGCCAGCTCACCACGAGGACTAGCCACAATCAACACCGGGGAGCTGTTTTTT; CDR3: CASSPRGLATINTGELFF
J: TRBJ2-7; V: TRBV7-9; size: many; D: NA; DNA: TGTGCCAGCAGCTTAGAATCGCAATCCTACGAGCAGTACTTC; CDR3: CASSLESQSYEQYF
J: TRBJ2-1; V: TRBV28; size: many; D: TRBD2; DNA: TGTGCCAGCAGTTTACGTGGGTTCCGTAGCGGGAGGGTTAGTGAGCAGTTCTTC; CDR3: CASSLRGFRSGRVSEQFF
J: TRBJ1-5; V: TRBV6-1; size: NA; D: NA; DNA: TGTGCCAGCAAGACGGACGGGAATCAGCCCCAGCATTTT; CDR3: CASKTDGNQPQHF
J: TRBJ2-7; V: TRBV9; size: many; D: TRBD1; DNA: TGTGCCAGCAGCGTAGGACACAGGGGGACCTCCTACGAGCAGTACTTC; CDR3: CASSVGHRGTSYEQYF
J: TRBJ2-1; V: TRBV24-1; size: many; D: TRBD2; DNA: TGTGCCACCAGTGATGCCGGGACTAGCGGGGTATACAATGAGCAGTTCTTC; CDR3: CATSDAGTSGVYNEQFF